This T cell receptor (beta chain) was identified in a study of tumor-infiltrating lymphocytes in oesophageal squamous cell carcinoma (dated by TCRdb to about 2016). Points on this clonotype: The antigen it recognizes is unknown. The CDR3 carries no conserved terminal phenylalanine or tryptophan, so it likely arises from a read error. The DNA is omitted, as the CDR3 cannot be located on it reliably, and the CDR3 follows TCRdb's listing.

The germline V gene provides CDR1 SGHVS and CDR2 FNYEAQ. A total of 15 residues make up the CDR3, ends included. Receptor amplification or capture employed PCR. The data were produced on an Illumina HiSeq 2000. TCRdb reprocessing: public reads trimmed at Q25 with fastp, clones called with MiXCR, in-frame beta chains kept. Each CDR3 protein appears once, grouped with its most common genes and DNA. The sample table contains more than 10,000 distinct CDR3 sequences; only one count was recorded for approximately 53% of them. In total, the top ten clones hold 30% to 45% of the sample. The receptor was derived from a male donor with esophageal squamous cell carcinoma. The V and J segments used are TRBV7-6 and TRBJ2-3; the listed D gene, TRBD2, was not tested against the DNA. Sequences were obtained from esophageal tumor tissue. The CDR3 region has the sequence CASSRRDYYEQYFGS.